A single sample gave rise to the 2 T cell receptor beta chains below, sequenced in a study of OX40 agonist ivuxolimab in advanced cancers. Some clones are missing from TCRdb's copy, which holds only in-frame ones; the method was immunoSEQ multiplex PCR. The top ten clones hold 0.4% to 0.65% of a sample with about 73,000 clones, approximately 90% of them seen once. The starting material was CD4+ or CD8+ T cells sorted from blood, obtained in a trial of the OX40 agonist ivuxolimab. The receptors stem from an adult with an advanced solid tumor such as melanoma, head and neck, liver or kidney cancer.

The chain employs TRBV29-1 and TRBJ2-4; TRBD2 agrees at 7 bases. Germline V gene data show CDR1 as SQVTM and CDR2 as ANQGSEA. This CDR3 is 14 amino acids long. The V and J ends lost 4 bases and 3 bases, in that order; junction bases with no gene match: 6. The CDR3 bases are TGCAGCGTTGCGGGAGGAGGAGGCAAAAACATTCAGTACTTC. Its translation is CSVAGGGGKNIQYF.

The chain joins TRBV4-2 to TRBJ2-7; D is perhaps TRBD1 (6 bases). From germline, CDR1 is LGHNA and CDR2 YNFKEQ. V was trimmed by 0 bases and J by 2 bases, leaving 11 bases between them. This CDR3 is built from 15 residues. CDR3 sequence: CASSQDLGAPYEQYF. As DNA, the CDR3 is TGTGCCAGCAGCCAAGATCTGGGGGCTCCCTACGAGCAGTACTTC.